Each of the 2 T cell receptor beta chains below was sequenced from the same sample in a study of T cell responses to AZD1222 COVID-19 vaccine. Clones were read by immunoSEQ multiplex PCR, and TCRdb kept only the in-frame ones, dropping some. The sample has 150,000 to 200,000 clones; 85% to 95% are singletons. The sample consisted of peripheral blood, taken on day 0 of AZD1222 vaccination. These receptors were collected from an adult in good health.

The CDR3 sequence: CASSYSKPPSYTEAFF. The CDR3 nucleotides are TGTGCCAGCAGTTACTCGAAACCCCCGTCTTACACTGAAGCTTTCTTT. The chain uses TRBV6-5 and TRBJ1-1; D is uncertain. The CDR3 has 16 amino acids. Deletions cut 0 bases from V and 3 bases from J, with 14 bases between. CDR1 is MNHEY and CDR2 is SVGAGI in the germline V gene.

The rearrangement links TRBV6-5 to TRBJ1-2; TRBD1 matches at 7 bases. Trimming removed 6 bases from V and 4 bases from J; junction bases left unmatched: 2. The CDR3 loop spans 12 amino acids. Germline V gives CDR1 MNHEY, CDR2 SVGAGI. This CDR3 is CASRGTVYGYTF. CDR3 bases: TGTGCCAGCAGGGGGACAGTCTATGGCTACACCTTC.